The clone carrying this T cell receptor beta chain was detected only once. PCR amplification relied on 60 Vbeta primers (plus 13 Jbeta primers). TCRdb's table, derived via immunoSEQ multiplex PCR, lists solely in-frame clones and lacks some. This table holds approximately 89,000 clones, 62% found once. The source of the sample is a study of cytomegalovirus exposure and HLA in healthy donors. After removal of 1 base from V and 8 bases from J, the junction contained 8 bases not matched to a gene. From germline, CDR1 is SGHTA and CDR2 FQGNSA. The CDR3 totals 16 residues. The sample consisted of PBMCs. The V gene is TRBV7-2, the J gene TRBJ2-3; 11 bases fit TRBD2. The receptor's source is a woman aged 25 to 39 in good health and CMV-seropositive. As DNA, the CDR3 is TGTGCCAGCAGCTTAGGGCCTAGCGGGGGGACGGGTACGCAGTATTTT. Translating gives CASSLGPSGGTGTQYF.